This TCR beta chain was profiled in a study of shared clonotypes between healthy human individuals. Germline assignment: CDR1 SGHDN and CDR2 FVKESK. The CDR3 has 16 residues. V was clipped by 1 base and J by 5 bases, with 15 bases between them. Using immunoSEQ multiplex PCR, the repertoire was profiled, and TCRdb retains in-frame clones only, with some absent. The data hold about 2.4 million clones, with roughly nine tenths observed a single time. This clonotype was sampled from a man between 18 and 29 years old in good health. The sample consisted of naive CD4+ T cells sorted from blood. Regarding subset: CD45RA+ positively selected. This chain uses TRBV14 with TRBJ1-5; D possibly corresponds to TRBD1 (6 bases). The CDR3 region has the DNA TGTGCCAGCAGCCAAGCCCCCTGGGGGGCACATCAGCCCCAGCATTTT. Amino acids: CASSQAPWGAHQPQHF. The full variable domain, in which reference TRBV14 and TRBJ1-5 provide the parts outside the CDR3, is EAGVTQFPSHSVIEKGQTVTLRCDPISGHDNLYWYRRVMGKEIKFLLHFVKESKQDESGMPNNRFLAERTGGTYSTLKVQPAELEDSGVYFCASSQAPWGAHQPQHFGDGTRLSIL.